Shown below are 6 T cell receptor beta chains from a single sample sequenced in a study of PD-1 blockade in classical Hodgkin lymphoma. Relapse after autologous stem cell transplantation occurred in every patient, and brentuximab vedotin exposure varied. Profiled with immunoSEQ multiplex PCR; TCRdb holds only in-frame clones, not every one. The data show over 20,000 clones, about nine tenths seen once. Material: peripheral blood mononuclear cells (PBMCs), obtained at baseline. These receptors all stem from a human donor with classical Hodgkin lymphoma.

Relative to its sample, this clone is medium-sized. V is TRBV19 and J is TRBJ2-7, with 8 bases fitting TRBD1. After removal of 7 bases from V and 6 bases from J, the junction contained 14 bases not matched to a gene. The germline V gene encodes CDR1 LNHDA and CDR2 SQIVND (reference sequence). CDR3 size: 15 residues. The CDR3 here is CASTPTGTGDVEQYF. CDR3 sequence (DNA): TGTGCCAGTACTCCAACCGGGACAGGAGATGTCGAGCAGTACTTC.

V usage is TRBV5-1 and J usage is TRBJ2-1; D remains unclear. Germline V gives CDR1 SGHRS, CDR2 YFSETQ. The length of the CDR3 is 12 residues. V was cut by 4 bases and J by 8 bases, with 10 bases left in between. CDR3 nucleotides: TGCGCCAGCAGCACAAGTCGCGATGAGCAGTTCTTC. Translation: CASSTSRDEQFF.

V and J are TRBV5-5 and TRBJ2-3; D is undetermined. Germline CDR1 and CDR2: SGHKS and YYEKEE (reference sequence). V lost 0 bases, J lost 2 bases, and 7 bases lay in between. The CDR3 sequence is 14 residues long. The CDR3 spells CASSLAGTTDTQYF. The CDR3 DNA reads as TGTGCCAGCAGCTTGGCAGGAACCACAGATACGCAGTATTTT.

The V and J genes are TRBV7-9 and TRBJ2-6; D is unclear. This CDR3 contains 13 residues. Looked up from germline, CDR1 is SEHNR and CDR2 is FQNEAQ (reference sequence). Trimming left V 5 bases short and J 4 bases short, with 6 bases between. The CDR3 here is CASSPSGANVLTF. DNA for the CDR3: TGTGCCAGCAGCCCAAGCGGGGCCAACGTCCTGACTTTC.

V gene TRBV6-1 combines with J gene TRBJ2-5; possibly TRBD2 for D (5 bases). This CDR3 comprises 12 residues. Germline assignment: CDR1 MNHNS and CDR2 SASEGT. Trimming shortened V by 8 bases and J by 7 bases, and 14 bases separated the two germline ends. The CDR3 nucleotides are TGTGCCAGCTGCCTAGGAGGAGGGACCCAGTACTTC. This gives the protein CASCLGGGTQYF.

This clone was seen more than once but under ten times. The CDR3 spells CASSFGDGANYGYTF. The CDR3 region has the DNA TGTGCCAGCAGCTTTGGGGATGGGGCTAACTATGGCTACACCTTC. The rearrangement joins TRBV11-3 to TRBJ1-2; D gene ambiguous. The V gene's germline CDR1 is SGHNT and CDR2 YENEEA. V lost 3 bases, J lost 0 bases, and 11 bases lay in between. The CDR3 loop spans 15 amino acids. Full variable domain (outside the CDR3, taken from reference TRBV11-3 and TRBJ1-2): EAGVVQSPRYKIIEKKQPVAFWCNPISGHNTLYWYLQNLGQGPELLIRYENEEAVDDSQLPKDRFSAERLKGVDSTLKIQPAELGDSAVYLCASSFGDGANYGYTFGSGTRLTVV.